The 8 T cell receptor beta chains in this list originate from one sample, sequenced in a study of CD8+ T cells in alopecia areata. In each case, RNA was isolated and then reverse transcribed into cDNA as the sequencing template. Method: immunoSEQ multiplex PCR; TCRdb's copy keeps in-frame clones and lacks some. The sample includes 180,000 or so clones, roughly 66% of them seen just once. Sequences were derived from CD8+ T cells sorted from blood, sampled at week 0. The receptors shown here come from a human donor with alopecia areata.

This clone was detected a few times. V gene TRBV29-1 combines with J gene TRBJ1-1; 7 nucleotides line up with TRBD1. The germline CDR1 and CDR2 sequences are SQVTM and ANQGSEA. V gave up 7 bases and J gave up 0 bases; unmatched junction bases: 8. The CDR3 has 14 amino acids. The CDR3 region is CSAAGGDLNTEAFF. The CDR3, as DNA: TGCAGCGCCGCAGGGGGGGATTTGAACACTGAAGCTTTCTTT.

The chain carries TRBV2 and TRBJ1-1, with D unresolved. This CDR3 is 15 amino acids long. CDR1 SNHLY and CDR2 FYNNEI come from the germline V gene. Trimming cost V 1 base and J 3 bases, with 12 bases left between them. The CDR3 coding sequence is TGTGCCAGCAGTGAAGGATGGATTGGTGACACTGAAGCTTTCTTT. This sequence encodes CASSEGWIGDTEAFF.

V usage is TRBV29-1 and J usage is TRBJ2-7; 9 nucleotides align to TRBD1. Unmatched junction bases numbered 7, after V lost 2 bases and J lost 2 bases. Germline loops: CDR1 SQVTM, CDR2 ANQGSEA. The CDR3 consists of 15 residues. CDR3 region: CSVEPTGGKAYEQYF. The CDR3 nucleotides are TGCAGCGTTGAACCGACAGGGGGTAAGGCCTACGAGCAGTACTTC.

The chain joins TRBV7-2 to TRBJ2-2, with D possibly being TRBD1 (6 bases). With 3 bases removed from V and 6 bases from J, the gap between germline ends came to 11 bases. The CDR3 spans 14 residues. Germline CDR1 reads SGHTA; CDR2 reads FQGNSA. CDR3 region: CASSLVGASGELFF. As DNA, the CDR3 is TGTGCCAGCAGCTTGGTGGGGGCCTCCGGGGAGCTGTTTTTT.

This clone counts as medium-sized. This chain connects TRBV19 to TRBJ2-4, with a possible D match to TRBD1 (5 bases). V lost 3 bases and J 8 bases, leaving 11 bases between the germline ends. The V gene's germline CDR1 is LNHDA and CDR2 SQIVND (reference sequence). The CDR3 contains 13 residues. The CDR3 DNA reads as TGTGCCAGTAGTATCGGCAGGGCCGACATTCAGTACTTC. Amino acid sequence: CASSIGRADIQYF.

This sequence joins TRBV5-6 and TRBJ1-5, with 10 bases aligning to TRBD1. V gave up 4 bases and J gave up 7 bases; unmatched junction bases: 5. The V gene's germline CDR1 is SGHDT and CDR2 YYEEEE. The CDR3 extends over 14 amino acids. CDR3 residues: CASSDGTGVQPQHF. The CDR3 coding sequence is TGTGCCAGCAGCGACGGGACAGGGGTCCAGCCCCAGCATTTT.

This chain joins TRBV5-1 and TRBJ2-1; D gene ambiguous. The CDR3 has 14 amino acids. Germline CDR1 and CDR2: SGHRS and YFSETQ. Trimming took 3 bases from V and 10 from J, leaving 17 bases between them. CDR3 coding DNA: TGCGCCAGCAGCTCGACTTTAACTACCCCCGAGCAGTTCTTC. The encoded protein is CASSSTLTTPEQFF.

The chain links TRBV5-1 to TRBJ2-1; D call uncertain. Germline values: CDR1 SGHRS, CDR2 YFSETQ. The V and J ends lost 4 bases and 10 bases respectively, with 12 bases between them. The CDR3 has 12 residues. The CDR3 loop reads CASSLDSPEQFF. CDR3 sequence (DNA): TGCGCCAGCAGCCTTGACTCGCCCGAGCAGTTCTTC. Full variable domain (missing parts from reference TRBV5-1 and TRBJ2-1): KAGVTQTPRYLIKTRGQQVTLSCSPISGHRSVSWYQQTPGQGLQFLFEYFSETQRNKGNFPGRFSGRQFSNSRSEMNVSTLELGDSALYLCASSLDSPEQFFGPGTRLTVL.